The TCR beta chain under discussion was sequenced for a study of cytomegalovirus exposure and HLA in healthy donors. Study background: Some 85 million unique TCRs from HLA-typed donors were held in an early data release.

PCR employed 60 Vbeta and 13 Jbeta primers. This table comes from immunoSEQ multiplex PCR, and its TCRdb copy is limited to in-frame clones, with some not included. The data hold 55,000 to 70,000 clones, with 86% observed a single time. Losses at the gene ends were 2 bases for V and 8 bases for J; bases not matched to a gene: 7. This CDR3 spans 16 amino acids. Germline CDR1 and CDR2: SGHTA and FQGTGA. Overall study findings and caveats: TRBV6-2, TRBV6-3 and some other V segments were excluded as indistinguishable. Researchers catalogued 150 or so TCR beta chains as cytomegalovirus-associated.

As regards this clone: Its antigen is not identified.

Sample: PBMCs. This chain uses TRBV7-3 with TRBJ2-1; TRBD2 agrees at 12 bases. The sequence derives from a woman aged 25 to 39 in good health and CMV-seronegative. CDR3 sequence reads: CASSLGSSGRAYEQFF. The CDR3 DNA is TGTGCCAGCAGCTTAGGGTCTAGCGGGAGGGCCTATGAGCAGTTCTTC.